The entry below gives a single T cell receptor beta chain sequence along with its context. Its antigen is undetermined. A much larger clone differs by one base, so this may be a read error. The sample belongs to a study of vaccination effects on CD4 cells after COVID-19. Study in general: Two convalescent patients each provided a sample, at 16 days and at one week before vaccination.

The table came from immunoSEQ multiplex PCR; TCRdb's copy has only in-frame clones and leaves some out. The sample carries roughly 24,000 clones, less than 85% recorded once. Study-wide points: Vaccine- and infection-induced clones showed marked clonal contraction late following vaccination. Convalescent patients in the study were few, and early post-infection timepoints were absent.

Germline assignment: CDR1 SGHRS and CDR2 YFSETQ. The CDR3 has 13 amino acids. V lost 0 bases and J 5 bases, leaving 8 bases between the germline ends. Before any sequencing was done, the ViraFEST assay used viral peptide pools to expand antigen-specific CD4+ T cells. It was after approximately 10 days of culture that CD4+ T cells were isolated. PCR confirmed that the person was infected with SARS-CoV-2 between March and December 2020. Half the medium was replaced with IL-2 medium on days 3 and 7. This clonotype originated in a human donor who had a prior SARS-CoV-2 infection. The V call is TRBV5-1, the J call TRBJ2-5, with D perhaps matching TRBD2 (6 bases). Source: CD4+ T cells from PBMCs cultured with SARS-CoV-2 spike peptides, taken before COVID-19 vaccination. The CDR3 coding sequence is TGCGCCAGCAGCTTGGATGGAGGGGAGACCCAGTACTTC. It yields the protein CASSLDGGETQYF. Based on the CDR3 plus reference TRBV5-1 and TRBJ2-5, the full variable domain is KAGVTQTPRYLIKTRGQQVTLSCSPISGHRSVSWYQQTPGQGLQFLFEYFSETQRNKGNFPGRFSGRQFSNSRSEMNVSTLELGDSALYLCASSLDGGETQYFGPGTRLLVL.